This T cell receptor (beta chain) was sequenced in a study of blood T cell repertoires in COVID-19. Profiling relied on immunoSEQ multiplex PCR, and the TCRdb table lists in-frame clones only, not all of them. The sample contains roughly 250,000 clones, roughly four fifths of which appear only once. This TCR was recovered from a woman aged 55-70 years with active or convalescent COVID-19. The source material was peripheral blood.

CDR3 in amino acids: CASSRGTGGLEPQHF. The DNA for the CDR3 is TGTGCCAGCAGCCGAGGGACAGGGGGCTTGGAGCCCCAGCATTTT. This chain connects TRBV2 to TRBJ1-5; TRBD1 matches 12 bases. The CDR3 contains 15 residues. The germline gives CDR1 SNHLY, CDR2 FYNNEI. The V and J ends lost 6 bases and 8 bases, in that order; junction bases with no gene match: 8.